Below, 15 T cell receptor beta chains from the same sample are listed, as sequenced in a study of T cell responses to AZD1222 COVID-19 vaccine. Profiled with immunoSEQ multiplex PCR; TCRdb holds only in-frame clones, not every one. The table lists 140,000 or so clones, approximately 93% of them singletons, with around 10% in the top ten. This sample comprised peripheral blood, obtained after recovery from COVID-19. The receptors were gathered from an adult who had recovered from COVID-19.

V gene TRBV7-3 combines with J gene TRBJ2-2; tentative D call: TRBD2 (5 bases). Trimming shortened V by 4 bases and J by 1 base, and 7 bases separated the two germline ends. CDR3 size: 14 residues. Germline V gene lookup returns CDR1 SGHTA and CDR2 FQGTGA. The CDR3 region is CASSSSGNTGELFF. For the CDR3, the DNA is TGTGCCAGCAGCTCAAGCGGGAACACCGGGGAGCTGTTTTTT. The full variable domain, completed using reference TRBV7-3 and TRBJ2-2, is GAGVSQTPSNKVTEKGKYVELRCDPISGHTALYWYRQSLGQGPEFLIYFQGTGAADDSGLPNDRFFAVRPEGSVSTLKIQRTERGDSAVYLCASSSSGNTGELFFGEGSRLTVL.

This chain links TRBV19 with TRBJ1-5, with D uncertain. Trimming removed 3 bases at V and 6 bases at J, with 12 bases between. The CDR3 length is 14 residues. Germline V gene data show CDR1 as LNHDA and CDR2 as SQIVND (reference sequence). In DNA form, the CDR3 reads TGTGCCAGTAGTATTCGTACAGAAGGTCAGCCCCAGCATTTT. Translation gives CASSIRTEGQPQHF.

The chain carries TRBV9 and TRBJ2-3; D unclear. Germline CDR1 reads SGDLS; CDR2 reads YYNGEE. The CDR3 covers 13 residues. Trimming removed 1 base at V and 0 bases at J, with 3 bases between. The CDR3 DNA is TGTGCCAGCAGCGTACGAAGCACAGATACGCAGTATTTT. This translates into CASSVRSTDTQYF.

J is TRBJ1-2 and V is TRBV7-8, with D possibly TRBD1 on 5 matching bases. Germline V gene data show CDR1 as SGHVS and CDR2 as FQNEAQ. V was clipped by 2 bases and J by 1 base, with 11 bases between them. This CDR3 comprises 15 residues. CDR3 protein: CASSLRGNLNYGYTF. For the CDR3, the DNA is TGTGCCAGCAGCTTACGGGGGAACCTTAACTATGGCTACACCTTC.

The chain uses TRBV14 and TRBJ2-1, with TRBD1 matching over 7 bases. V trimming: 4 bases; J trimming: 6 bases; junction bases outside the gene matches: 12. The CDR3 contains 16 residues. Germline CDR1 and CDR2: SGHDN and FVKESK. CDR3 region: CASSRKTGFPLNEQFF. The CDR3 nucleotides are TGTGCCAGCAGCCGAAAGACAGGGTTCCCCCTCAATGAGCAGTTCTTC.

The genes are TRBV7-3 and TRBJ1-3, with D uncertain. The CDR3 has 15 residues. Germline-derived CDR1 and CDR2 are SGHTA and FQGTGA. Trimming removed 5 bases at V and 0 bases at J, with 11 bases between. CDR3 region: CASSASGGSGNTIYF. CDR3 in DNA: TGTGCCAGCAGCGCCTCGGGAGGCTCTGGAAACACCATATATTTT.

The J gene is TRBJ1-1, the V gene TRBV5-6, with D possibly being TRBD1 (5 bases). Trimming stripped 0 bases from V and 0 bases from J, with 6 bases between. CDR1 and CDR2 (germline): SGHDT, YYEEEE. The CDR3 is made up of 14 amino acids. The CDR3 nucleotides read TGTGCCAGCAGCTTGGCAGGGATGAACACTGAAGCTTTCTTT. Protein sequence: CASSLAGMNTEAFF.

This chain uses TRBV27 with TRBJ2-7; possibly TRBD2 for D (6 bases). Deletions cut 6 bases from V and 2 bases from J, with 14 bases between. The CDR3 has 14 amino acids. Germline V gives CDR1 MNHEY, CDR2 SMNVEV (reference sequence). In nucleotides, the CDR3 is TGTGCCAGCAGGTCCGGGACTTATACCTACGAGCAGTACTTC. Residues: CASRSGTYTYEQYF.

This chain connects TRBV7-9 to TRBJ2-5; maybe TRBD1 (5 bases). V was clipped by 1 base and J by 0 bases, with 6 bases between them. Germline V lookup: CDR1 SEHNR, CDR2 FQNEAQ (reference sequence). This CDR3 spans 14 amino acids. The CDR3 DNA reads as TGTGCCAGCAGCTTAGTCAGGGACCAAGAGACCCAGTACTTC. Amino acids: CASSLVRDQETQYF.

This clone appeared a single time. This rearrangement joins TRBV4-1 to TRBJ2-1, with 8 bases lining up with TRBD1. In germline, CDR1 is MGHRA, CDR2 YSYEKL. CDR3 length: 14 residues. Trimming removed 7 bases from V and 7 bases from J; junction bases left unmatched: 9. CDR3: CASTRGQGGNEQFF. CDR3 bases: TGCGCCAGCACCCGAGGACAGGGTGGGAATGAGCAGTTCTTC.

The chain uses TRBV9 and TRBJ2-7, with 9 bases lining up with TRBD1. CDR1 is SGDLS, CDR2 YYNGEE, per germline. Trimming took 0 bases from V and 7 from J; bases not matched to a gene: 11. The CDR3 extends over 16 amino acids. The CDR3 DNA reads TGTGCCAGCAGCGTAGAGCCCCAACAGGGGGCTGGGGAGCAGTACTTC. Translating gives CASSVEPQQGAGEQYF.

This clone has a single count. V and J are TRBV5-4 and TRBJ2-5; no firm D call. Germline V gene lookup returns CDR1 SGHNT and CDR2 YYREEE (reference sequence). Trimming pared 0 bases from V and 2 bases from J, leaving 11 bases between. The CDR3 runs 15 residues. The DNA of the CDR3 is TGTGCCAGCAGCTTGGCGTCGATACGTCAAGAGACCCAGTACTTC. Protein: CASSLASIRQETQYF.

The chain has TRBV5-8 and TRBJ2-7; TRBD2 matches at 8 bases. Trimming at V came to 3 bases and at J to 0 bases, leaving 5 bases not matched to a gene. Germline lookup yields CDR1 SGHTS and CDR2 YDEGEE. This CDR3 region has 15 residues. This chain's CDR3 is CASSYSGAFSYEQYF. The CDR3 bases are TGTGCCAGCAGCTATAGCGGGGCGTTCTCCTACGAGCAGTACTTC. Full variable domain (missing parts from reference TRBV5-8 and TRBJ2-7): EAGVTQSPTHLIKTRGQQATLRCSPISGHTSVYWYQQALGLGLQFLLWYDEGEERNRGNFPPRFSGRQFPNYSSELNVNALELEDSALYLCASSYSGAFSYEQYFGPGTRLTVT.

The gene calls are TRBV30 and TRBJ2-7; 12 bases map to TRBD2. In germline, CDR1 is GTSNPN, CDR2 SVGIG (reference sequence). The CDR3 has 14 amino acids. The J segment lost 4 bases and the V segment lost 0 bases, leaving 1 base of the junction unmatched. The CDR3 region has the DNA TGTGCCTGGAGTGTGCTAGCGGGAGGGTACGAGCAGTACTTC. Amino acid sequence: CAWSVLAGGYEQYF. Full variable domain (remainder filled in from reference TRBV30 and TRBJ2-7): SQTIHQWPATLVQPVGSPLSLECTVEGTSNPNLYWYRQAAGRGLQLLFYSVGIGQISSEVPQNLSASRPQDRQFILSSKKLLLSDSGFYLCAWSVLAGGYEQYFGPGTRLTVT.

The chain joins TRBV5-6 to TRBJ2-7; 11 bases match TRBD2. Germline values: CDR1 SGHDT, CDR2 YYEEEE. CDR3 size: 15 residues. The V segment lost 4 bases and the J segment 7 bases; nucleotides outside the gene matches: 10. The CDR3 loop is CASSLLRLAGTEQYF. In DNA, the CDR3 is TGTGCCAGCAGCCTCCTCCGACTAGCGGGAACGGAGCAGTACTTC.